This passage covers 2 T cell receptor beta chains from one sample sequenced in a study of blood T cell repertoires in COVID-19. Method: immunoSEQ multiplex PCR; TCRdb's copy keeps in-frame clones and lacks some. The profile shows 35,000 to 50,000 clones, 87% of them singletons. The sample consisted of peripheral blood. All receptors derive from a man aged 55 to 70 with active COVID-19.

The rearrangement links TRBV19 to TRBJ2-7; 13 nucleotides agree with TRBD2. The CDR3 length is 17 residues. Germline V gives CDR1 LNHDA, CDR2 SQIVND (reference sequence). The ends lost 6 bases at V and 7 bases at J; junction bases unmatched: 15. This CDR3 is CASSSTGGLAGVNEQYF. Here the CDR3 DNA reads TGTGCCAGTAGCTCCACCGGAGGACTAGCGGGAGTGAATGAGCAGTACTTC.

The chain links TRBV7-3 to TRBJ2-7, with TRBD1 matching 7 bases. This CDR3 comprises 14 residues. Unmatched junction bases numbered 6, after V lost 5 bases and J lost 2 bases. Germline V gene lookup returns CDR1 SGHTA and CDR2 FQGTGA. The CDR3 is CASSPRTGAYEQYF. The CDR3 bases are TGTGCCAGCAGCCCAAGGACAGGAGCCTACGAGCAGTACTTC.